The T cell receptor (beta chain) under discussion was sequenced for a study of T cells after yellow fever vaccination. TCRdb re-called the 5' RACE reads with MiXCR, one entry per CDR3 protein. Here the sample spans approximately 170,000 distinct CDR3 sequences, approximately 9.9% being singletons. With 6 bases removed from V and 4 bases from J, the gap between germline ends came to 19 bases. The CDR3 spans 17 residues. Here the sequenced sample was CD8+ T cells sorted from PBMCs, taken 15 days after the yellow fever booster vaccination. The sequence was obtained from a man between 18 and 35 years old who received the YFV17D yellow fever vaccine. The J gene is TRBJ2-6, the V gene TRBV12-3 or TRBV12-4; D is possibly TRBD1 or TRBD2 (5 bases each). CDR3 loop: CASSPGLFVTGANVLTF. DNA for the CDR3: TGTGCCAGCAGCCCGGGGCTTTTTGTTACGGGGGCCAACGTCCTGACTTTC.